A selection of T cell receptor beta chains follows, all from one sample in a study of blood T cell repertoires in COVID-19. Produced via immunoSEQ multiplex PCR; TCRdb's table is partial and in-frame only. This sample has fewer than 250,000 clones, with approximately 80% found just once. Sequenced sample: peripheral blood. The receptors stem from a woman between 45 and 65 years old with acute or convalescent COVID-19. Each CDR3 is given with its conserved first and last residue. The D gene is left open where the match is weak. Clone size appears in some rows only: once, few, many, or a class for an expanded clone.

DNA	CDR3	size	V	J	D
TGTGCCAGGAAAAATTCCGGGGCTGAAGCTTTCTTT	CARKNSGAEAFF	.	TRBV25-1	TRBJ1-1	.
TGTGCCGGAGGACTAGCCCCCTCCGAGCAGTACTTC	CAGGLAPSEQYF	.	TRBV28	TRBJ2-7	TRBD2
TGCGCCAGCAGCTTGGATTATAGCGGGAGTCAAGAGACCCAGTACTTC	CASSLDYSGSQETQYF	.	TRBV5-1	TRBJ2-5	TRBD2
TGTGCCAGCAGTGATTTCACTAGCGGGGGGGCCTATGAGCAGTTCTTC	CASSDFTSGGAYEQFF	.	TRBV25-1	TRBJ2-1	TRBD2
TGTGCCAGCAGTTTATACGGACAGGGTTTGGACTACGAGCAGTACTTC	CASSLYGQGLDYEQYF	.	TRBV27	TRBJ2-7	TRBD1
TGTGCCAGCGGGGGACAGGGGCTGGGGGAGCTGTTTTTT	CASGGQGLGELFF	once	TRBV12-3/TRBV12-4	TRBJ2-2	TRBD1
TGTGCCTTGGGACAGGGGAATGGCTACACCTTC	CALGQGNGYTF	.	TRBV28	TRBJ1-2	TRBD1
TGTGCCAGCAGGCCACCGGCGGGAACCTACAATGAGCAGTTCTTC	CASRPPAGTYNEQFF	.	TRBV28	TRBJ2-1	.
TGTGCCAGTATGAGGGGACAGTCTTCCTACGAGCAGTACTTC	CASMRGQSSYEQYF	.	TRBV6-5	TRBJ2-7	TRBD1
TGTGCCAGCTCACCTACAACACAGGGGGCTGGTGTCCAATCACCCCTCCACTTT	CASSPTTQGAGVQSPLHF	.	TRBV18	TRBJ1-6	TRBD1
TGTGCCAGCACGACGGCGGGGGGACACACAGATACGCAGTATTTT	CASTTAGGHTDTQYF	once	TRBV9	TRBJ2-3	TRBD2
TGTGCCAGCAGCGTAGGGGGGGGCCCAACCTACGAGCAGTACTTC	CASSVGGGPTYEQYF	.	TRBV9	TRBJ2-7	.
TGTGCCAGCAGCTTAGTCGGACTAGCGGGAGTGTACGAGCAGTACTTC	CASSLVGLAGVYEQYF	.	TRBV7-4	TRBJ2-7	TRBD2
TGTGCCAGCAGCCATTTACAGAATTCACCCCTCCACTTT	CASSHLQNSPLHF	.	TRBV14	TRBJ1-6	.
TGTGCCAGCAGGGGGGTAGCGGGAGTAACCGGGGAGCTGTTTTTT	CASRGVAGVTGELFF	.	TRBV27	TRBJ2-2	TRBD2
TGCGCCAGCAGCCCAGCGACAGGGGGCCAGAACACTGAAGCTTTCTTT	CASSPATGGQNTEAFF	.	TRBV4-3	TRBJ1-1	TRBD1
TGTGCCAGTAGTAGGGACAGGGCGGCCTATGGCTACACCTTC	CASSRDRAAYGYTF	few	TRBV19	TRBJ1-2	TRBD1
TGTGCCAGCAGCGCCAGGGTCCCGAACACCGGGGAGCTGTTTTTT	CASSARVPNTGELFF	.	TRBV11-2	TRBJ2-2	.
TGCGCCAGCAGCTTGGGGACAGGGTGGGAAAAACTGTTTTTT	CASSLGTGWEKLFF	once	TRBV5-1	TRBJ1-4	TRBD1
TGTGCCAGATTGTTGGGCAGATCCTACGAGCAGTACTTC	CARLLGRSYEQYF	.	TRBV7-9	TRBJ2-7	.
TGTGCCAGCAGCTTGTGGCGGGAGACCGATGAGCAGTTCTTC	CASSLWRETDEQFF	.	TRBV5-5	TRBJ2-1	TRBD2
TGTGCCAGCAGCCTCCGGGAGGCTAACTACGAGCAGTACTTC	CASSLREANYEQYF	.	TRBV27	TRBJ2-7	TRBD2